The clone carrying this TCR beta chain showed up just a few times. The V end was cut by 4 bases, the J end by 1 base, with 11 bases between. Germline CDR1 DFQATT, CDR2 SNEGSKA (reference sequence). The CDR3 is 13 residues long. The data were taken from a study of T-cell reconstitution after alpha-beta-depleted transplantation in children. TCRbeta library construction was performed incorporating unique molecular identifiers. Via MiXCR, TCRdb re-called the PCR reads, giving one row per CDR3 protein. The table includes 640,000 or so distinct CDR3 sequences, around a sixth detected once. Sequences were derived from PBMCs from the stem cell graft donor, sampled from the stem cell graft. This chain links TRBV20-1 with TRBJ2-7; D unresolved. The sequence was obtained from a human donor who donated a stem cell graft to a child with acute myeloid leukemia. The CDR3 loop reads CSAKFSESYEQYV. DNA for the CDR3: TGCAGTGCTAAATTCTCCGAGTCCTACGAGCAGTACGTC.